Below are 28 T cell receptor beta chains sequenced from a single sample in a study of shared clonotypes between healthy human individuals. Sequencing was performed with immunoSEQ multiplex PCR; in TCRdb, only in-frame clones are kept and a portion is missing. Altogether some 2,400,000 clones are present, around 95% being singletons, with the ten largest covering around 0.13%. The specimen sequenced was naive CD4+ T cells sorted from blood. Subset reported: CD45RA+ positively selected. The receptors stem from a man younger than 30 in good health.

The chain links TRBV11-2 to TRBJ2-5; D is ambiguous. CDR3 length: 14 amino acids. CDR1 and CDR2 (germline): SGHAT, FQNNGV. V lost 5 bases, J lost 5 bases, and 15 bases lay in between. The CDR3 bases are TGTGCCAGCAGCCGACAACTCACTGGGGAGACCCAGTACTTC. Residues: CASSRQLTGETQYF.

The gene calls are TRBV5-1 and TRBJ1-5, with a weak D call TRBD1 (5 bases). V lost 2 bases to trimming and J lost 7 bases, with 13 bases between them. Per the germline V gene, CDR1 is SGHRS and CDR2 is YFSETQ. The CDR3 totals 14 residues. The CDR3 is CASSFEGPGQPQHF. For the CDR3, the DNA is TGCGCCAGCAGCTTCGAGGGGCCCGGACAGCCCCAGCATTTT.

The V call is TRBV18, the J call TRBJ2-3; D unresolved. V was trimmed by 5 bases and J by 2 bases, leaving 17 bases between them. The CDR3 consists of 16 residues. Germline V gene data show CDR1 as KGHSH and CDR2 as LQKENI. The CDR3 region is CASSLIPGSSTDTQYF. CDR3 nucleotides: TGTGCCAGCTCATTAATCCCAGGATCATCCACAGATACGCAGTATTTT.

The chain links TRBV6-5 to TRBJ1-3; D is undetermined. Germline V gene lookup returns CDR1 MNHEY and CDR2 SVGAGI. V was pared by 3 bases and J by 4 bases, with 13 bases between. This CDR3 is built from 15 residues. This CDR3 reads CASSYMSGSGNTIYF. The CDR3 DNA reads TGTGCCAGCAGTTATATGTCGGGCTCGGGAAACACCATATATTTT.

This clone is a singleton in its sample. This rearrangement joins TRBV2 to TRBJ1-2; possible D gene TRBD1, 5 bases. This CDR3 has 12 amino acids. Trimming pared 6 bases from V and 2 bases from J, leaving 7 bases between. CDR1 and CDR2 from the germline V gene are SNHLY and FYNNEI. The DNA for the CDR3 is TGTGCCAGCAGGGGGCCGAACTATGGCTACACCTTC. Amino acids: CASRGPNYGYTF.

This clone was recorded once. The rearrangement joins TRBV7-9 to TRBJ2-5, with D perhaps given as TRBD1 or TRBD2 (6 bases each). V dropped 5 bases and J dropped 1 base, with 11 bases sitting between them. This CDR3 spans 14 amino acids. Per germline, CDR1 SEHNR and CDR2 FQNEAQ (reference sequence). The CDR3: CASSQEGGQETQYF. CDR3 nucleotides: TGTGCCAGCAGCCAAGAGGGGGGCCAAGAGACCCAGTACTTC. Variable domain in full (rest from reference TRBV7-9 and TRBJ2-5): DTGVSQNPRHKITKRGQNVTFRCDPISEHNRLYWYRQTLGQGPEFLTYFQNEAQLEKSRLLSDRFSAERPKGSFSTLEIQRTEQGDSAMYLCASSQEGGQETQYFGPGTRLLVL.

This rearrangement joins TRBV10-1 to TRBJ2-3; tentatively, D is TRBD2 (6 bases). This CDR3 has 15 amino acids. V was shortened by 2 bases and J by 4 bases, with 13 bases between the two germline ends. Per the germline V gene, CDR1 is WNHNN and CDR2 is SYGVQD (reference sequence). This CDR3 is CASSEDSGVSDTQYF. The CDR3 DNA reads TGCGCCAGCAGTGAGGATTCGGGAGTCTCAGATACGCAGTATTTT.

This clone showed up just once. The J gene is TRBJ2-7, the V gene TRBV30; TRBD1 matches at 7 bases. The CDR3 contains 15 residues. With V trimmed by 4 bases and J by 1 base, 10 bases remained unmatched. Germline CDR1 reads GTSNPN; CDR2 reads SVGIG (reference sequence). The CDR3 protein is CAWTYRTGYSYEQYF. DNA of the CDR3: TGTGCCTGGACATACCGGACAGGTTATTCCTACGAGCAGTACTTC.

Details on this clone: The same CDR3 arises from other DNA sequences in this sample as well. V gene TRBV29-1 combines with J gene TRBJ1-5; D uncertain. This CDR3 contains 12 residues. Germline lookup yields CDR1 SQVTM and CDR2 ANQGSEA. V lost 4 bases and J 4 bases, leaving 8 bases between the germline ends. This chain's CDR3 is CSVGGGNQPQHF. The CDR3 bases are TGCAGCGTTGGGGGAGGGAATCAGCCCCAGCATTTT.

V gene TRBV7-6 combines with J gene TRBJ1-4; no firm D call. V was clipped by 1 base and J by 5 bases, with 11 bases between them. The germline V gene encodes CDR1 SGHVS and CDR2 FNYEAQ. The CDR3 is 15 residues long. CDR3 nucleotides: TGTGCCAGCAGCTTAGTTGCGACTGAAAATGAAAAACTGTTTTTT. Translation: CASSLVATENEKLFF.

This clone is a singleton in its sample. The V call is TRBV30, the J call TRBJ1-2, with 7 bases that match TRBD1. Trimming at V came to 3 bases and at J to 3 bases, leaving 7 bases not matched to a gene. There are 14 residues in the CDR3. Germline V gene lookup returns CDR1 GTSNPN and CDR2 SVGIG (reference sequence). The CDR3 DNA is TGTGCCTGGAGCTTCAGGGGGAACTACTATGGCTACACCTTC. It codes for CAWSFRGNYYGYTF.

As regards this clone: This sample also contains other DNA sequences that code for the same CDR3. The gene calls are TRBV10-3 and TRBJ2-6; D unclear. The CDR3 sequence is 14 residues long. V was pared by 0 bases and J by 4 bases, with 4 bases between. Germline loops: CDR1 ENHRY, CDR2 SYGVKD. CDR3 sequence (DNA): TGTGCCATCAGTGAGTCCGGGGGGGCCAACGTCCTGACTTTC. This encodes CAISESGGANVLTF.

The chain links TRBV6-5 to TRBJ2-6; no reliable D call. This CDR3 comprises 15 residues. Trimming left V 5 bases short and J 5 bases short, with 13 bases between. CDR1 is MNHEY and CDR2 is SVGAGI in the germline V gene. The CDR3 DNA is TGTGCCAGCAGTCGTCGGCAAAGTCGGGCCAACGTCCTGACTTTC. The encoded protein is CASSRRQSRANVLTF.

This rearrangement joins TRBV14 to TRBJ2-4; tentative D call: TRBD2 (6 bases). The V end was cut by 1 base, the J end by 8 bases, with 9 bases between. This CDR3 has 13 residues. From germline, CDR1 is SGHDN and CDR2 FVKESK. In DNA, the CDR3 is TGTGCCAGCAGCCAAGTTGGAGGGGACATTCAGTACTTC. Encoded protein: CASSQVGGDIQYF.

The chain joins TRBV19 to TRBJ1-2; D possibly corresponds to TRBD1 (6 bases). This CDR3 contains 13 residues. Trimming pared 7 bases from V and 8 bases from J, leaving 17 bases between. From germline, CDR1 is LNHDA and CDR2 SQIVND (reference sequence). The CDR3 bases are TGTGCCAGTAACAACTTCAGGGGAGGGGGCTACACCTTC. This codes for CASNNFRGGGYTF.

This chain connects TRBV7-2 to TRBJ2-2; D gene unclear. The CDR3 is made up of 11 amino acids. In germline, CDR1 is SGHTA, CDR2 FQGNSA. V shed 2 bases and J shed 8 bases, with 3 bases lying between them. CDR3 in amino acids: CASSLSGELFF. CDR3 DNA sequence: TGTGCCAGCAGCTTATCGGGGGAGCTGTTTTTT. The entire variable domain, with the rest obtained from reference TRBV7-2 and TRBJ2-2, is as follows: GAGVSQSPSNKVTEKGKDVELRCDPISGHTALYWYRQSLGQGLEFLIYFQGNSAPDKSGLPSDRFSAERTGGSVSTLTIQRTQQEDSAVYLCASSLSGELFFGEGSRLTVL.

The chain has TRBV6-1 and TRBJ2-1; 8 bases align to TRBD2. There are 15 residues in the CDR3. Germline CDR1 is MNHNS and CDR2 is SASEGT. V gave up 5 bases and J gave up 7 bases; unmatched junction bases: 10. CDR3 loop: CASSKGLEKGNEQFF. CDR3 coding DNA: TGTGCCAGCAGTAAGGGACTAGAAAAAGGTAATGAGCAGTTCTTC.

In DNA form, the CDR3 reads TGCGCCAGCAGCTTGGATGTCAGAACCCTGTTCTTC. This gives the protein CASSLDVRTLFF. This sequence joins TRBV5-1 and TRBJ2-1, with no clear D. The CDR3 consists of 12 residues. Germline CDR1 SGHRS, CDR2 YFSETQ. The V end lost 0 bases, the J end lost 15 bases, and 13 bases lay between the germline ends.

CDR3 in amino acids: CASCRDPQGRETQYF. Here the CDR3 DNA reads TGTGCCAGCTGCCGGGACCCCCAGGGGCGAGAGACCCAGTACTTC. V gene TRBV6-6 combines with J gene TRBJ2-5, with D maybe TRBD1 (6 bases). The V end lost 8 bases, the J end lost 4 bases, and 20 bases lay between the germline ends. The CDR3 runs to 15 residues. The germline V gene encodes CDR1 MNHNY and CDR2 SVGAGI (reference sequence).

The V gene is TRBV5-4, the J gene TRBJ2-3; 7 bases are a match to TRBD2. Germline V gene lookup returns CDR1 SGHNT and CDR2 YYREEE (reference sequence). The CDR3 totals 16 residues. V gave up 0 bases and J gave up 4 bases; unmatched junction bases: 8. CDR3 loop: CASSLGGRALADTQYF. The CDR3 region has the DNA TGTGCCAGCAGCTTGGGAGGGAGGGCCCTCGCAGATACGCAGTATTTT.

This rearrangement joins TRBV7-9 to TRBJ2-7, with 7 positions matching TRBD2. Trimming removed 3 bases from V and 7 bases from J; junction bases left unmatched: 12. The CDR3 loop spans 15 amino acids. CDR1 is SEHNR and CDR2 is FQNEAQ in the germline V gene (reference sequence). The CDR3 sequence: CASSFRGRAFGEQYF. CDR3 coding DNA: TGTGCCAGCAGCTTTCGCGGGAGAGCGTTTGGGGAGCAGTACTTC.

CDR3 sequence: CASGSLTLLEQYF. CDR3 bases: TGTGCTAGTGGTTCATTGACCCTCCTCGAGCAGTACTTC. The V call is TRBV12-5, the J call TRBJ2-7; no firm D call. Trimming cost V 4 bases and J 6 bases, with 13 bases left between them. Germline CDR1 reads LGHNT; CDR2 reads FRNRAP. The CDR3 runs 13 residues. Using reference TRBV12-5 and TRBJ2-7 for the parts outside the CDR3, the full variable domain is DARVTQTPRHKVTEMGQEVTMRCQPILGHNTVFWYRQTMMQGLELLAYFRNRAPLDDSGMPKDRFSAEMPDATLATLKIQPSEPRDSAVYFCASGSLTLLEQYFGPGTRLTVT.

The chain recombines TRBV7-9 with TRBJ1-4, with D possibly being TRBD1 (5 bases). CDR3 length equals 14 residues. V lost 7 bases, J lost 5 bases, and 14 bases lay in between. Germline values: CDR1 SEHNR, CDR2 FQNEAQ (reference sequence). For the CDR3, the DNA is TGTGCCAGCAAAAAAGGGACCCCAAATGAAAAACTGTTTTTT. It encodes CASKKGTPNEKLFF.

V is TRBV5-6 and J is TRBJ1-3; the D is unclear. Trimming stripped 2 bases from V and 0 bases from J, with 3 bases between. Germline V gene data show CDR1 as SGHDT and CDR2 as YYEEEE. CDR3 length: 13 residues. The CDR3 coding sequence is TGTGCCAGCAGCTTTTACTCTGGAAACACCATATATTTT. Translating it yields CASSFYSGNTIYF.

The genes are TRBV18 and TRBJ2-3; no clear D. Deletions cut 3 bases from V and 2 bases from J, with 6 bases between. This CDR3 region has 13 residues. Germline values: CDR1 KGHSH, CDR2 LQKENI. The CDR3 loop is CASSPLITDTQYF. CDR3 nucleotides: TGTGCCAGCTCACCCTTAATCACAGATACGCAGTATTTT.

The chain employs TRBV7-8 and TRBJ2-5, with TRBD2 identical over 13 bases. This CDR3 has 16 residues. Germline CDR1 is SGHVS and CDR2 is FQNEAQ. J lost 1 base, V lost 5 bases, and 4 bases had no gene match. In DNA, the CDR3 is TGTGCCAGCAGCCCTAGACTAGCGGGGGGCCAAGAGACCCAGTACTTC. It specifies CASSPRLAGGQETQYF.

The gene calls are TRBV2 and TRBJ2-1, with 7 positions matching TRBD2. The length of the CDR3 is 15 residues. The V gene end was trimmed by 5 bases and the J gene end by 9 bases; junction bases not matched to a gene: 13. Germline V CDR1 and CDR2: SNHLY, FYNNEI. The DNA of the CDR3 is TGTGCCAGCAGTTTCGGACTAGTAGGCTCTGTTGAGCAGTTCTTC. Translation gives CASSFGLVGSVEQFF.

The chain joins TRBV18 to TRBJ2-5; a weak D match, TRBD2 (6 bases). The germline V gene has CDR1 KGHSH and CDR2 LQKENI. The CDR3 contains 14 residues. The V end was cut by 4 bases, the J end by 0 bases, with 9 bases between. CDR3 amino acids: CASSRDFNQETQYF. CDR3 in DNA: TGTGCCAGCTCACGGGACTTCAACCAAGAGACCCAGTACTTC.